The T cell receptor (beta chain) under discussion was sequenced for a study of blood T cell repertoires in COVID-19. TCRdb's copy holds only in-frame clones and misses some; the assay was immunoSEQ multiplex PCR. The sample shows more than 150,000 clones, 65% to 90% of them seen only once. CDR1 is SGHRS, CDR2 YFSETQ, per germline. The CDR3 length is 15 residues. The V segment lost 3 bases and the J segment 6 bases; nucleotides outside the gene matches: 10. Sequencing used peripheral blood. The receptor's source is a man in his sixties with acute or convalescent COVID-19. V usage is TRBV5-1 and J usage is TRBJ2-7; 9 nucleotides match TRBD1. CDR3: CASSSGQGKVGEQYF. The CDR3 coding sequence is TGCGCCAGCAGCTCGGGACAGGGAAAGGTTGGCGAGCAGTACTTC.